Each of the 14 T cell receptor beta chains below was sequenced from the same sample in a study of T-cell reconstitution after alpha-beta-depleted transplantation in children. A TCRbeta library incorporating unique molecular identifiers was prepared. Using its own MiXCR run on the PCR reads, TCRdb lists one record per CDR3 protein. The sample carries about 230,000 distinct CDR3 sequences, about a tenth recorded once. Sequencing was performed on PBMCs, taken before TCRalphabeta/CD19-depleted stem cell transplant. Receptors were obtained from a child younger than two with acute myeloid leukemia, due to receive a stem cell transplant.

This clonotype showed up many times. An end of the junction does not agree with germline; a read error may underlie this. The rearrangement uses TRBV28 and TRBJ1-5; 10 bases agree with TRBD1. In germline, CDR1 is MDHEN, CDR2 SYDVKM. This CDR3 is 14 amino acids long. CDR3 region: CASSPGQGNQPQHF. The CDR3 DNA reads TGCGCCAGCAGCCCGGGACAGGGGAATCAGCCCCAGCATTTT.

This clonotype appeared many times. The chain links TRBV6-1 to TRBJ2-5; 8 positions match TRBD2. Losses at the gene ends were 6 bases for V and 2 bases for J; bases not matched to a gene: 14. Germline-derived CDR1 and CDR2 are MNHNS and SASEGT. CDR3 size: 17 residues. Here the CDR3 reads CASSPRFGGGTQETQYF. As DNA, the CDR3 is TGTGCCAGCAGCCCGCGGTTCGGCGGGGGGACTCAAGAGACCCAGTACTTC.

With respect to this clonotype: It may be a read error: a sequence one base away is much more abundant. V is TRBV12-3 or TRBV12-4 and J is TRBJ1-2; no clear D. There are 11 residues in the CDR3. The CDR3 here is CASSLGFDYPF. The CDR3 nucleotides read TGTGCCAGCAGTTTGGGGTTTGACTACCCCTTC.

The chain couples TRBV5-5 to TRBJ1-6, with TRBD1 as a possible D gene (5 bases). Germline V lookup: CDR1 SGHKS, CDR2 YYEKEE (reference sequence). Trimming stripped 3 bases from V and 8 bases from J, with 18 bases between. The length of the CDR3 is 16 residues. The CDR3 nucleotides are TGTGCCAGCAGCTCGACACCATGGGGGTACGATTCACCCCTCCACTTT. Translated, it gives CASSSTPWGYDSPLHF.

This clonotype was observed many times. This chain links TRBV20-1 with TRBJ2-7; D unclear. Trimming took 6 bases from V and 0 from J, leaving 15 bases between them. Germline values: CDR1 DFQATT, CDR2 SNEGSKA (reference sequence). The CDR3 is made up of 14 amino acids. CDR3 amino acids: CSALRSASSYEQYF. CDR3 coding DNA: TGCAGTGCCCTTAGGAGCGCCAGCTCCTACGAGCAGTACTTC.

This clonotype was observed many times. The chain couples TRBV20-1 to TRBJ1-1; D gene unclear. The V end was cut by 3 bases, the J end by 0 bases, with 20 bases between. CDR3 size: 17 residues. Germline V gives CDR1 DFQATT, CDR2 SNEGSKA (reference sequence). CDR3 nucleotides: TGCAGTGCTAGTCCGTGGGCGGGAGCCTCGATGAACACTGAAGCTTTCTTT. Translated: CSASPWAGASMNTEAFF.

This clonotype has at least ten counts. The rearrangement uses TRBV12-3 or TRBV12-4 and TRBJ2-7; D may correspond to TRBD1 or TRBD2 (5 bases each). The CDR3 loop spans 13 amino acids. V was trimmed by 4 bases and J by 3 bases, leaving 10 bases between them. The CDR3 DNA follows: TGTGCCAGCAGTTCTCCGGGGCTCTACGAGCAGTACTTC. The encoded protein is CASSSPGLYEQYF.

This clonotype was observed many times. This chain connects TRBV7-9 to TRBJ2-1; the D is unclear. CDR3 length: 13 amino acids. Germline CDR1 is SEHNR and CDR2 is FQNEAQ (reference sequence). Trimming took 5 bases from V and 10 from J, leaving 15 bases between them. The CDR3 nucleotides read TGTGCCAGCAGCCTCCCTCCCGCCTCGGAGCAGTTCTTC. Protein: CASSLPPASEQFF. The full variable domain, with the rest looked up from reference TRBV7-9 and TRBJ2-1, is DTGVSQNPRHKITKRGQNVTFRCDPISEHNRLYWYRQTLGQGPEFLTYFQNEAQLEKSRLLSDRFSAERPKGSFSTLEIQRTEQGDSAMYLCASSLPPASEQFFGPGTRLTVL.

This clonotype was observed at least ten times. The genes are TRBV5-1 and TRBJ2-1; D could derive from TRBD1 or TRBD2 (5 bases each). The CDR3 sequence is 16 residues long. V was trimmed by 4 bases and J by 8 bases, leaving 22 bases between them. The V gene's germline CDR1 is SGHRS and CDR2 YFSETQ. The CDR3 DNA reads TGCGCCAGCAGCCTAAAAACGGGGCAGTTGAACCATGAGCAGTTCTTC. Encoded protein: CASSLKTGQLNHEQFF. Combining the CDR3 with reference TRBV5-1 and TRBJ2-1 gives the whole variable domain KAGVTQTPRYLIKTRGQQVTLSCSPISGHRSVSWYQQTPGQGLQFLFEYFSETQRNKGNFPGRFSGRQFSNSRSEMNVSTLELGDSALYLCASSLKTGQLNHEQFFGPGTRLTVL.

The table lists this clonotype with a few counts. The chain uses TRBV5-1 and TRBJ2-5; 8 bases align to TRBD2. Trimming removed 1 base from V and 2 bases from J; junction bases left unmatched: 4. Germline CDR1 and CDR2: SGHRS and YFSETQ. The CDR3 extends over 15 amino acids. CDR3: CASSLTSGQQETQYF. CDR3 nucleotide sequence: TGCGCCAGCAGCTTGACTAGCGGTCAACAAGAGACCCAGTACTTC.

This clonotype was seen ten or more times. Germline and junction disagree at one end, which may indicate a read error. The J gene is TRBJ2-7, the V gene TRBV7-6, with 8 nucleotides matching TRBD2. Germline V lookup: CDR1 SGHVS, CDR2 FNYEAQ. This CDR3 spans 16 amino acids. CDR3 in amino acids: CASTLRGGLGSYEQYF. The CDR3 bases are TGTGCCAGCACCTTAAGGGGGGGACTAGGATCGTACGAGCAGTACTTC.

The table lists this clonotype with many counts. V is TRBV7-6 and J is TRBJ2-5, with a possible D match to TRBD2 (5 bases). Looked up from germline, CDR1 is SGHVS and CDR2 is FNYEAQ. CDR3 length equals 13 residues. Trimming stripped 4 bases from V and 1 base from J, with 7 bases between. The CDR3 protein is CASSSLAQETQYF. CDR3 bases: TGTGCCAGCAGCTCGCTAGCCCAAGAGACCCAGTACTTC.

This clonotype was counted a few times. The rearrangement joins TRBV30 to TRBJ2-6; D uncertain. The CDR3 covers 14 residues. The germline gives CDR1 GTSNPN, CDR2 SVGIG (reference sequence). V was trimmed by 0 bases and J by 0 bases, leaving 3 bases between them. CDR3 bases: TGTGCCTGGAGTGTATACTCTGGGGCCAACGTCCTGACTTTC. It codes for CAWSVYSGANVLTF.

There are many counts of this clonotype. The V gene is TRBV20-1, the J gene TRBJ1-1; no reliable D call. The germline CDR1 and CDR2 sequences are DFQATT and SNEGSKA (reference sequence). This CDR3 has 12 amino acids. In DNA form, the CDR3 reads TGCAGCCTCCAAAGGGTAGTGACTGAAGCTTTCTTT. This encodes CSLQRVVTEAFF.